These 24 T cell receptor beta chains were sequenced from one sample in a study of cytomegalovirus exposure and HLA in healthy donors. The PCR ran on 60 Vbeta and 13 Jbeta primers. The method was immunoSEQ multiplex PCR; TCRdb's version includes in-frame clones alone and lacks a portion of them. Among approximately 130,000 clones, 80% to 90% were seen once, and the ten largest hold more than 1.5%. The sequencing input was PBMCs. The receptor set was obtained from a man aged 40-50 years in good health and CMV-seronegative.

The chain uses TRBV5-4 and TRBJ2-3; TRBD2 matches at 7 bases. CDR1 and CDR2 from the germline V gene are SGHNT and YYREEE (reference sequence). The ends lost 6 bases at V and 2 bases at J; junction bases unmatched: 9. The CDR3 extends over 15 amino acids. This CDR3 is CASTSGGTFTDTQYF. CDR3 sequence (DNA): TGTGCCAGCACTTCCGGGGGGACCTTCACAGATACGCAGTATTTT.

This chain joins TRBV4-3 and TRBJ2-1; 14 nucleotides match TRBD2. This CDR3 has 15 amino acids. V was pared by 4 bases and J by 8 bases, with 4 bases of the junction left unmatched. Germline V gives CDR1 LGHNA, CDR2 YSLEER. The CDR3 DNA reads TGCGCCAGCAGCCCAGGGACTAGCGGGAGAGATGAGCAGTTCTTC. It specifies CASSPGTSGRDEQFF.

The V gene is TRBV18, the J gene TRBJ1-1; 8 nucleotides align to TRBD1. The CDR3 contains 16 residues. Germline CDR1 and CDR2: KGHSH and LQKENI. The ends lost 3 bases at V and 2 bases at J; junction bases unmatched: 8. CDR3 protein: CASSPIDRGSNTEAFF. The CDR3 nucleotides are TGTGCCAGCTCACCTATCGACAGGGGATCTAACACTGAAGCTTTCTTT.

V usage is TRBV4-2 and J usage is TRBJ1-5; TRBD1 aligns across 8 bases. The CDR3 consists of 15 residues. V lost 0 bases to trimming and J lost 5 bases; unmatched junction nucleotides: 3. Germline V gene data show CDR1 as LGHNA and CDR2 as YNFKEQ. The CDR3 here is CASSQDSGGYQPQHF. CDR3 DNA sequence: TGTGCCAGCAGCCAAGATTCAGGGGGCTATCAGCCCCAGCATTTT.

The chain has TRBV29-1 and TRBJ2-5, with D tentatively TRBD2 (5 bases). V lost 4 bases to trimming and J lost 7 bases, with 16 bases between them. The CDR3 spans 13 residues. Germline V gene lookup returns CDR1 SQVTM and CDR2 ANQGSEA. This CDR3 is CSVGLATEGTQYF. CDR3 bases: TGCAGCGTTGGTCTGGCAACCGAGGGGACCCAGTACTTC.

The rearrangement joins TRBV6-1 to TRBJ1-1; a possible D gene is TRBD1 (5 bases). The CDR3 has 13 residues. CDR1 MNHNS and CDR2 SASEGT come from the germline V gene. With 3 bases removed from V and 4 bases from J, the gap between germline ends came to 9 bases. CDR3 sequence reads: CASSDRAITEAFF. CDR3 in DNA: TGTGCCAGCAGTGACAGGGCGATCACTGAAGCTTTCTTT.

The chain has TRBV27 and TRBJ2-6; D ambiguous. The V gene's germline CDR1 is MNHEY and CDR2 SMNVEV (reference sequence). V was shortened by 6 bases and J by 2 bases, with 11 bases between the two germline ends. CDR3 length: 15 residues. The DNA for the CDR3 is TGTGCCAGCAGCCACAACCCCCCTGGGGCCAACGTCCTGACTTTC. Translating it yields CASSHNPPGANVLTF.

The rearrangement links TRBV7-3 to TRBJ1-1; TRBD1 might be the D (5 bases). Germline V gives CDR1 SGHTA, CDR2 FQGTGA. Trimming cost V 3 bases and J 5 bases, with 10 bases left between them. CDR3 length: 13 amino acids. This CDR3 reads CASSLWGDTEAFF. DNA of the CDR3: TGTGCCAGCAGCTTGTGGGGGGATACTGAAGCTTTCTTT.

The rearrangement links TRBV5-6 to TRBJ1-5; no firm D call. The CDR3 length is 12 residues. CDR1 is SGHDT and CDR2 is YYEEEE in the germline V gene. Trimming took off 1 base at V and 5 bases at J, with 4 bases between the two ends. In nucleotides, the CDR3 is TGTGCCAGCAGCTTGTCTCATCAGCCCCAGCATTTT. Amino acid sequence: CASSLSHQPQHF.

V and J are TRBV9 and TRBJ2-2; the match to TRBD1 covers 9 bases. Germline V lookup: CDR1 SGDLS, CDR2 YYNGEE. With V trimmed by 3 bases and J by 0 bases, 9 bases remained unmatched. The CDR3 contains 18 residues. The CDR3 loop reads CASSAWTGTGSNTGELFF. The CDR3 DNA reads TGTGCCAGCAGCGCTTGGACGGGGACAGGGTCGAACACCGGGGAGCTGTTTTTT.

The J gene is TRBJ1-3, the V gene TRBV5-4, with 7 nucleotides matching TRBD1. The CDR3 covers 15 residues. Losses at the gene ends were 5 bases for V and 3 bases for J; bases not matched to a gene: 8. Germline CDR1 and CDR2: SGHNT and YYREEE (reference sequence). CDR3 nucleotides: TGTGCCAGCAGGATTACAGGGGACGGTGGAAACACCATATATTTT. Its translation: CASRITGDGGNTIYF.

The gene calls are TRBV18 and TRBJ2-3, with a possible D match to TRBD2 (6 bases). CDR3 length: 17 amino acids. In germline, CDR1 is KGHSH, CDR2 LQKENI. The V end was cut by 0 bases, the J end by 4 bases, with 17 bases between. The CDR3: CASSPPLEAGIADTQYF. CDR3 DNA sequence: TGTGCCAGCTCACCACCCCTCGAAGCGGGTATCGCAGATACGCAGTATTTT.

This clone was seen only a few times. The chain has TRBV29-1 and TRBJ2-5; 7 bases line up with TRBD2. V shed 3 bases, J shed 0 bases, and the junction held 7 bases outside the gene matches. Looked up from germline, CDR1 is SQVTM and CDR2 is ANQGSEA. CDR3 length: 15 residues. This chain's CDR3 is CSVESTGGNQETQYF. CDR3 nucleotides: TGCAGCGTTGAGTCGACGGGAGGTAACCAAGAGACCCAGTACTTC.

The chain uses TRBV10-3 and TRBJ1-1; possible D gene TRBD1, 5 bases. Germline V lookup: CDR1 ENHRY, CDR2 SYGVKD. The CDR3 length is 12 residues. Trimming cost V 4 bases and J 3 bases, with 6 bases left between them. CDR3 DNA sequence: TGTGCCATCAGTGGCAGGGACACTGAAGCTTTCTTT. It specifies CAISGRDTEAFF.

This clone was seen once. The gene calls are TRBV28 and TRBJ2-7, with D possibly being TRBD2 (6 bases). Deletions cut 6 bases from V and 1 base from J, with 10 bases between. From germline, CDR1 is MDHEN and CDR2 SYDVKM. The CDR3 runs to 13 residues. DNA for the CDR3: TGTGCCAGCAGGGGGACTCTTTCCTACGAGCAGTACTTC. Translated: CASRGTLSYEQYF.

In this sample, this clone turned up a few times. This chain links TRBV19 with TRBJ1-5; the D is unclear. This CDR3 has 13 amino acids. Trimming left V 3 bases short and J 7 bases short, with 10 bases between. Germline assignment: CDR1 LNHDA and CDR2 SQIVND (reference sequence). As DNA, the CDR3 is TGTGCCAGTAGTATTTTCCCCGGGCAGCCCCAGCATTTT. It yields the protein CASSIFPGQPQHF.

The V call is TRBV7-2, the J call TRBJ1-1; D gene unclear. Germline V gene lookup returns CDR1 SGHTA and CDR2 FQGNSA. Between the trimmed V and J ends, which lost 1 base and 0 bases, there was a span of 9 bases. The CDR3 consists of 15 residues. The CDR3, as DNA: TGTGCCAGCAGCTTAGTCGGAGGGTTGAACACTGAAGCTTTCTTT. It yields the protein CASSLVGGLNTEAFF.

The V call is TRBV18, the J call TRBJ2-4; 7 bases agree with TRBD2. CDR1 and CDR2 from the germline V gene are KGHSH and LQKENI. Trimming cost V 5 bases and J 0 bases; bases outside gene matches: 7. The CDR3 has 16 residues. The CDR3 DNA reads TGTGCCAGCTCAGAAGGACTAGACATAGCCAAAAACATTCAGTACTTC. Translating it yields CASSEGLDIAKNIQYF.

This clone was detected once. The chain is built from TRBV10-3 and TRBJ1-1, with 7 bases identical to TRBD1. The V gene end was trimmed by 8 bases and the J gene end by 3 bases; junction bases not matched to a gene: 3. The CDR3 totals 12 residues. CDR1 is ENHRY and CDR2 is SYGVKD in the germline V gene. The CDR3 coding sequence is TGTGCCATCGGGCAGGGGGACACTGAAGCTTTCTTT. Its translation: CAIGQGDTEAFF.

This clone was seen only a few times. This rearrangement joins TRBV2 to TRBJ1-4, with D unresolved. From germline, CDR1 is SNHLY and CDR2 FYNNEI. Trimming left V 3 bases short and J 0 bases short, with 8 bases between. This CDR3 has 15 residues. The CDR3 DNA sequence: TGTGCCAGCAGTGAGGTCGGTGCAACTAATGAAAAACTGTTTTTT. Translating gives CASSEVGATNEKLFF.

Details on this clone: The same CDR3 also results from other DNA sequences found in this sample. The genes are TRBV6-4 and TRBJ1-1, with 8 bases matching TRBD1. The V gene end was trimmed by 4 bases and the J gene end by 3 bases; junction bases not matched to a gene: 7. This CDR3 is built from 15 residues. Germline-derived CDR1 and CDR2 are MRHNA and SNTAGT. The CDR3 coding sequence is TGTGCCAGCAGTGCACGACAGGGGTGGGACACTGAAGCTTTCTTT. Translation gives CASSARQGWDTEAFF.

V and J are TRBV7-2 and TRBJ1-5; D possibly corresponds to TRBD1 (6 bases). Trimming took off 5 bases at V and 3 bases at J, with 14 bases between the two ends. The CDR3 is made up of 15 amino acids. Germline CDR1 and CDR2: SGHTA and FQGNSA. The CDR3 region is CASSPGQRLNQPQHF. CDR3 in DNA: TGTGCCAGCAGCCCCGGACAGCGCCTCAATCAGCCCCAGCATTTT. The full variable domain, its missing parts supplied by reference TRBV7-2 and TRBJ1-5, is GAGVSQSPSNKVTEKGKDVELRCDPISGHTALYWYRQSLGQGLEFLIYFQGNSAPDKSGLPSDRFSAERTGGSVSTLTIQRTQQEDSAVYLCASSPGQRLNQPQHFGDGTRLSIL.

V and J are TRBV28 and TRBJ1-4; D is uncertain. In germline, CDR1 is MDHEN, CDR2 SYDVKM. The length of the CDR3 is 15 residues. The V and J ends lost 1 base and 7 bases respectively, with 13 bases between them. CDR3 coding DNA: TGTGCCAGCAGTTTATCCTACCCGACGGGTGAAAAACTGTTTTTT. Translated, it gives CASSLSYPTGEKLFF.

The V gene is TRBV18, the J gene TRBJ1-6, with D maybe TRBD1 (5 bases). Trimming shortened V by 5 bases and J by 9 bases, and 17 bases separated the two germline ends. The CDR3 loop spans 15 amino acids. CDR1 is KGHSH and CDR2 is LQKENI in the germline V gene. In DNA form, the CDR3 reads TGTGCCAGCTCAGCCGGGCGGGGCCCAGCTTCACCCCTCCACTTT. This sequence encodes CASSAGRGPASPLHF.